This entry concerns a single T cell receptor (beta chain). Its antigen is currently not known. A much larger clone lies one base from this, so it may be a read error. The data originate from a study of molecular identifiers for immune sequencing clone quantification (dated by TCRdb to the late 2010s). About the full investigation: For a replicate experiment, the RNA from either approximately 20,000 or 100,000 naive CD8 T cells was divided into five aliquots, and four of those aliquots went on to sequencing. This methods study benchmarked molecular-identifier clustering-based TCR repertoire sequencing (MIDCIRS) and TCR RNA copy counting, using CD8 T cells to do so. What the work shows at the level of the full study, not this receptor alone: Highly expanded clone sizes could be underestimated because identical TCR molecules may share a barcode. The naive libraries included spiked-in Jurkat TCR RNA (roughly nine copies' worth), and this RNA is not part of the donor repertoire. Modeling indicated roughly 3.2 TCR RNA copies recovered per cell, compared with 7.5 to 10 by digital PCR, which implies a capture efficiency of approximately 30%. Without barcode sub-clustering, chimeric consensus sequences inflated TCR diversity; chimeras reached as high as 47%. Spiked-in Jurkat TCR RNA equivalent to a single cell was reported to be detectable even among 850,000 to 1,000,000 naive CD8 T cells. In CMV-specific effector cells, over 99% of molecules were held by clones above 20 RNA copies, whereas under 1% of molecules were held by such clones in naive cells.

Receptors were amplified or captured by PCR. For sequencing, an Illumina HiSeq 4000 was employed. Preparation of bulk TCR libraries followed a previously described approach, with the TCR primers listed in Table S5. Total RNA was purified with the Qiagen AllPrep DNA/RNA kit. Before analysis, reads from multiple sequencing runs of the same library were pooled. The study's own analysis went as follows. Reads were retained only if their TCR constant sequence matched exactly, and those retained reads were trimmed to 150 nt and grouped according to their 12-nt molecular barcodes. Reads in each barcode group were sub-clustered using a 15% Levenshtein threshold, and a quality-weighted consensus sequence was built for each RNA molecule. Non-functional sequences were excluded, and lower-count sequences lying one edit away from another sequence were also excluded. Based on a fit of two negative binomial distributions, barcode sub-clusters having less than 20% of the maximum read count were discarded. TCRdb passed the public sequencing reads through fastp at Q25 and MiXCR, retaining productive beta sequences. All rows with the same CDR3 protein become a single entry with the most common DNA and genes. Here the V and J calls rest on TCRdb's processing, not on the authors' analysis. The sample table contains just under 650,000 distinct CDR3 sequences; only one count was recorded for roughly 21% of them. Jointly, the top ten make up around 0.9% of the sample.

Libraries of naive CD8 T cells were built from around 20,000 to 1,000,000 sorted cells, with 10%, 30% or 50% of the purified RNA used. Naive CD8 T cells, defined as CD8+CD4-CCR7+CD45RA+, were FACS-sorted into RLT Plus buffer on a BD FACSAria II. Detection sensitivity was tested by spiking Jurkat RNA equal to roughly 9 TCR copies' worth into samples containing roughly 19,000-1,000,000 naive CD8 T cells. Enrichment of CD8 T cells was performed with RosetteSep CD8+ T Cell Enrichment Cocktail and Ficoll-Paque, after which ACK red cell lysis was carried out. CDR1 is given as SGHTA and CDR2 as FQGNSA, both from the germline V gene. The CDR3 contains 15 residues, cysteine and phenylalanine counted. This entry keeps only the CDR3 DNA: 45 bases, framed from base 1.

This receptor was obtained from a human donor in good health. Some libraries in this study had Jurkat cell RNA spiked in. The sequence is built from TRBV7-2 and TRBJ2-7; the best D guess is TRBD2, with 6 bases matching. Sequencing was carried out using naive CD8+ T cells from blood, with Jurkat cell RNA spiked in. The sample's cell subset or site label is to be understood as: FACS-sorted CD8+CD4-CCR7+CD45RA+ naive T cells. The bases read TGTGCCAGCAGCCGCGGGGCGACCCGGGGCTTCGAGCAGCACTTC. This translates into CASSRGATRGFEQHF.